This passage covers 30 T cell receptor beta chains from one sample sequenced in a study of blood T cell repertoires in COVID-19. Profiling relied on immunoSEQ multiplex PCR, and the TCRdb table lists in-frame clones only, not all of them. The sample lists over 300,000 clones; about 82% were seen once. Sequenced material: peripheral blood. Receptors were obtained from a woman aged 45 to 65 with acute or convalescent COVID-19.

This chain uses TRBV5-4 with TRBJ2-4; TRBD1 agrees at 8 bases. The germline V gene has CDR1 SGHNT and CDR2 YYREEE (reference sequence). The V segment lost 3 bases and the J segment 1 base; nucleotides outside the gene matches: 3. This CDR3 has 15 amino acids. The CDR3: CASSSRGLAKNIQYF. CDR3 nucleotides: TGTGCCAGCAGCTCCAGGGGGCTGGCCAAAAACATTCAGTACTTC.

V and J are TRBV18 and TRBJ2-3, with 10 bases lining up with TRBD2. CDR1 and CDR2 from the germline V gene are KGHSH and LQKENI. Trimming at V came to 3 bases and at J to 6 bases, leaving 15 bases not matched to a gene. CDR3 length: 18 residues. CDR3 loop: CASSPLTLLAGAEDTQYF. In DNA, the CDR3 is TGTGCCAGCTCACCCCTAACCCTGCTAGCGGGAGCGGAGGATACGCAGTATTTT.

This rearrangement joins TRBV19 to TRBJ2-1; 13 bases fit TRBD2. Unmatched junction bases numbered 9, after V lost 3 bases and J lost 7 bases. The CDR3 consists of 17 residues. CDR1 and CDR2 from the germline V gene are LNHDA and SQIVND (reference sequence). The CDR3 coding sequence is TGTGCCAGTAGTATCGGCCGGACTAGCGGGAGTCTAAATGAGCAGTTCTTC. Its protein is CASSIGRTSGSLNEQFF.

J is TRBJ1-2 and V is TRBV2, with 11 bases identical to TRBD1. In germline, CDR1 is SNHLY, CDR2 FYNNEI. CDR3 length: 15 amino acids. Losses at the gene ends were 6 bases for V and 7 bases for J; bases not matched to a gene: 10. The CDR3 DNA reads as TGTGCCAGCAGAAGAGAGGACAGGGGGCGAGGTGGCTACACCTTC. Translating gives CASRREDRGRGGYTF.

The chain employs TRBV7-8 and TRBJ2-3; 7 nucleotides agree with TRBD2. V shed 6 bases and J 9 bases; nucleotides not matched to a gene: 6. CDR3 size: 12 residues. The germline V gene has CDR1 SGHVS and CDR2 FQNEAQ. Here the CDR3 reads CASRQERGTQYF. CDR3 DNA: TGTGCCAGCAGACAAGAGCGGGGAACGCAGTATTTT. The variable domain in full, with the rest retrieved from reference TRBV7-8 and TRBJ2-3, is GAGVSQSPRYKVAKRGQDVALRCDPISGHVSLFWYQQALGQGPEFLTYFQNEAQLDKSGLPSDRFFAERPEGSVSTLKIQRTQQEDSAVYLCASRQERGTQYFGPGTRLTVL.

The V and J genes are TRBV28 and TRBJ2-7, with unresolved D. The V gene lost 5 bases and the J gene lost 3 bases, with 14 bases spanning the gap. This CDR3 is built from 14 residues. Germline CDR1 is MDHEN and CDR2 is SYDVKM. CDR3 residues: CASSPSDEIYEQYF. Written as DNA, the CDR3 is TGTGCCAGCAGTCCGAGCGACGAAATCTACGAGCAGTACTTC.

The count of this clone is one. The chain is built from TRBV19 and TRBJ2-1; 11 positions agree with TRBD2. J was trimmed by 6 bases and V by 3 bases; bases with no gene match: 4. The germline CDR1 and CDR2 sequences are LNHDA and SQIVND (reference sequence). This CDR3 is built from 15 residues. The DNA of the CDR3 is TGTGCCAGTAGTATTACTAGCGGGAGCCCCAATGAGCAGTTCTTC. This encodes CASSITSGSPNEQFF. The full variable domain, completed using reference TRBV19 and TRBJ2-1, is DGGITQSPKYLFRKEGQNVTLSCEQNLNHDAMYWYRQDPGQGLRLIYYSQIVNDFQKGDIAEGYSVSREKKESFPLTVTSAQKNPTAFYLCASSITSGSPNEQFFGPGTRLTVL.

The chain uses TRBV28 and TRBJ1-1; the D is unclear. Trimming shortened V by 2 bases and J by 1 base, and 20 bases separated the two germline ends. This CDR3 has 18 amino acids. Germline CDR1 MDHEN, CDR2 SYDVKM. The CDR3 DNA is TGTGCCAGCAGTTTAAAACTTTTGAGGAGGAGTCCGAACACTGAAGCTTTCTTT. Translation gives CASSLKLLRRSPNTEAFF. The full variable domain, completed using reference TRBV28 and TRBJ1-1, is DVKVTQSSRYLVKRTGEKVFLECVQDMDHENMFWYRQDPGLGLRLIYFSYDVKMKEKGDIPEGYSVSREKKERFSLILESASTNQTSMYLCASSLKLLRRSPNTEAFFGQGTRLTVV.

The V gene is TRBV7-8, the J gene TRBJ2-5; D ambiguous. Per the germline V gene, CDR1 is SGHVS and CDR2 is FQNEAQ. The CDR3 length is 13 residues. Trimming took 1 base from V and 4 from J, leaving 7 bases between them. Here the CDR3 DNA reads TGTGCCAGCAGCTTAGGACTTCGAGAGACCCAGTACTTC. Translated: CASSLGLRETQYF.

The chain carries TRBV7-2 and TRBJ1-4; a weak D match, TRBD1 (5 bases). V dropped 3 bases and J dropped 6 bases, with 14 bases sitting between them. There are 15 residues in the CDR3. Germline loops: CDR1 SGHTA, CDR2 FQGNSA. As DNA, the CDR3 is TGTGCCAGCAGCTTGTATGTAGGGGTTTATGAAAAACTGTTTTTT. It specifies CASSLYVGVYEKLFF. Full variable domain (remainder filled in from reference TRBV7-2 and TRBJ1-4): GAGVSQSPSNKVTEKGKDVELRCDPISGHTALYWYRQSLGQGLEFLIYFQGNSAPDKSGLPSDRFSAERTGGSVSTLTIQRTQQEDSAVYLCASSLYVGVYEKLFFGSGTQLSVL.

The rearrangement joins TRBV30 to TRBJ2-5; 7 nucleotides align to TRBD1. The CDR3 is made up of 13 amino acids. J lost 5 bases, V lost 4 bases, and 7 bases had no gene match. CDR1 is GTSNPN, CDR2 SVGIG, per germline (reference sequence). The CDR3 DNA is TGTGCCTGGAACAGGGGATGCTTGGAGACCCAGTACTTC. This sequence encodes CAWNRGCLETQYF. Drawing the rest from reference TRBV30 and TRBJ2-5, the complete variable domain is SQTIHQWPATLVQPVGSPLSLECTVEGTSNPNLYWYRQAAGRGLQLLFYSVGIGQISSEVPQNLSASRPQDRQFILSSKKLLLSDSGFYLCAWNRGCLETQYFGPGTRLLVL.

In its sample, this clone was seen once. The CDR3 DNA is TGTGCCAGCCAACAGCGGGCTAGCGCGCAGTATTTT. It is translated as CASQQRASAQYF. The gene calls are TRBV28 and TRBJ2-3; possibly TRBD2 for D (6 bases). The CDR3 has 12 amino acids. CDR1 is MDHEN, CDR2 SYDVKM, per germline. Trimming removed 8 bases from V and 10 bases from J, with 16 bases in between.

V usage is TRBV28 and J usage is TRBJ2-3; TRBD2 matches at 10 bases. Germline V CDR1 and CDR2: MDHEN, SYDVKM. This CDR3 contains 17 residues. The J segment lost 0 bases and the V segment lost 6 bases, leaving 9 bases of the junction unmatched. In nucleotides, the CDR3 is TGTGCCAGCAGGTCCGAGGGACTAGCGTCTAGCACAGATACGCAGTATTTT. This gives the protein CASRSEGLASSTDTQYF.

This clone was seen a single time. This sequence joins TRBV28 and TRBJ2-2; 7 bases line up with TRBD2. Germline CDR1 and CDR2: MDHEN and SYDVKM. V was clipped by 8 bases and J by 6 bases; unmatched bases: 3. The CDR3 consists of 12 residues. CDR3 loop: CASETSSGELFF. The DNA for the CDR3 is TGTGCCAGCGAGACTAGCTCCGGGGAGCTGTTTTTT. The full variable domain, in which reference TRBV28 and TRBJ2-2 provide the parts outside the CDR3, is DVKVTQSSRYLVKRTGEKVFLECVQDMDHENMFWYRQDPGLGLRLIYFSYDVKMKEKGDIPEGYSVSREKKERFSLILESASTNQTSMYLCASETSSGELFFGEGSRLTVL.

This clone came up once. The chain couples TRBV7-3 to TRBJ2-3; 10 bases align to TRBD2. J gave up 5 bases and V 5 bases, and 7 bases lay outside the gene matches. CDR3 length: 15 residues. CDR1 is SGHTA and CDR2 is FQGTGA in the germline V gene. The CDR3 DNA reads TGTGCCAGCAGCCTGAGCGGGAGGGCCGTAGATACGCAGTATTTT. It specifies CASSLSGRAVDTQYF.

This sequence joins TRBV28 and TRBJ1-6; no clear D gene. The CDR3 covers 15 residues. Germline lookup yields CDR1 MDHEN and CDR2 SYDVKM. V lost 6 bases to trimming and J lost 8 bases, with 17 bases between them. The CDR3 sequence is CASRPRTVLYSPLHF. The CDR3 nucleotides read TGTGCCAGCAGGCCAAGGACTGTTCTCTATTCACCCCTCCACTTT.

The V and J genes are TRBV30 and TRBJ2-1; TRBD2 is a possible D gene (5 bases). V was cut by 6 bases and J by 4 bases, with 16 bases left in between. This CDR3 is 14 amino acids long. Looked up from germline, CDR1 is GTSNPN and CDR2 is SVGIG (reference sequence). This CDR3 is CACPRASRYNEQFF. The DNA for the CDR3 is TGTGCCTGCCCGCGGGCTAGCAGGTACAATGAGCAGTTCTTC.

The J gene is TRBJ1-2, the V gene TRBV7-9, with D maybe TRBD1 (5 bases). The V end lost 4 bases, the J end lost 4 bases, and 13 bases lay between the germline ends. Germline V CDR1 and CDR2: SEHNR, FQNEAQ (reference sequence). The CDR3 runs 14 residues. This CDR3 reads CASSSSGLFYGYTF. CDR3 bases: TGTGCCAGCAGCTCATCGGGACTCTTCTATGGCTACACCTTC.

The J gene is TRBJ2-6, the V gene TRBV19; D unclear. The CDR3 consists of 16 residues. The V end lost 3 bases, the J end lost 2 bases, and 11 bases lay between the germline ends. The germline V gene encodes CDR1 LNHDA and CDR2 SQIVND (reference sequence). CDR3 nucleotide sequence: TGTGCCAGTAGTATCGATGGGCTTGCTGGGGCCAACGTCCTGACTTTC. Amino acid sequence: CASSIDGLAGANVLTF.

V usage is TRBV24-1 and J usage is TRBJ2-7; TRBD1 aligns across 8 bases. Trimming took 3 bases from V and 7 from J; bases not matched to a gene: 13. CDR1 KGHDR and CDR2 SFDVKD come from the germline V gene. The CDR3 totals 16 residues. In nucleotides, the CDR3 is TGTGCCACCAGTGATCACCAGACAGGGGACGAGGGGGAGCAGTACTTC. It specifies CATSDHQTGDEGEQYF.

The rearrangement uses TRBV4-2 and TRBJ1-2; TRBD1 matches 10 bases. Per germline, CDR1 LGHNA and CDR2 YNFKEQ. J gave up 3 bases and V 0 bases, and 4 bases lay outside the gene matches. This CDR3 spans 16 amino acids. DNA for the CDR3: TGTGCCAGCAGCCAAGATGGGACAGGGGATGACTATGGCTACACCTTC. This codes for CASSQDGTGDDYGYTF.

V usage is TRBV7-9 and J usage is TRBJ2-1, with 8 bases lining up with TRBD2. The V gene end was trimmed by 0 bases and the J gene end by 9 bases; junction bases not matched to a gene: 1. Germline CDR1 reads SEHNR; CDR2 reads FQNEAQ (reference sequence). The CDR3 is made up of 13 amino acids. The CDR3 DNA reads TGTGCCAGCAGCTTAGCCGGACTAGCTGAGCAGTTCTTC. This translates into CASSLAGLAEQFF.

The chain recombines TRBV12-3 or TRBV12-4 with TRBJ1-2, with unresolved D. This CDR3 contains 11 residues. The germline V and J ends were trimmed by 5 bases and 8 bases, with 9 bases remaining between them. The CDR3 DNA is TGTGCCAGCAGTCCACAGCTCGGCTACACCTTC. This codes for CASSPQLGYTF.

The V and J genes are TRBV7-3 and TRBJ2-7; 7 positions agree with TRBD2. The CDR3 length is 15 residues. Germline lookup yields CDR1 SGHTA and CDR2 FQGTGA. Trimming cost V 5 bases and J 5 bases; bases outside gene matches: 12. The CDR3 DNA reads TGTGCCAGCAGCCCCCGAGCGGGATTGGGGGACGAGCAGTACTTC. Encoded protein: CASSPRAGLGDEQYF.

The chain employs TRBV5-5 and TRBJ2-2; tentatively, D is TRBD2 (5 bases). The CDR3 is 16 amino acids. Germline V lookup: CDR1 SGHKS, CDR2 YYEKEE (reference sequence). V gave up 2 bases and J gave up 1 base, with 12 bases separating them. The CDR3 region is CASSFAMGRNTGELFF. CDR3 bases: TGTGCCAGCAGCTTTGCCATGGGGAGGAACACCGGGGAGCTGTTTTTT.

This chain links TRBV4-3 with TRBJ2-3; TRBD2 agrees at 14 bases. The CDR3 is made up of 16 amino acids. Trimming cost V 0 bases and J 8 bases; bases outside gene matches: 4. The germline V gene encodes CDR1 LGHNA and CDR2 YSLEER. The DNA for the CDR3 is TGCGCCAGCAGCCAAGATGGACTAGCGGGAGGAGGTACGCAGTATTTT. It is translated as CASSQDGLAGGGTQYF.

The chain combines TRBV3-1 (or the pseudogene TRBV3-2) with TRBJ2-3; D is perhaps TRBD2 (6 bases). V shed 3 bases and J shed 7 bases, with 14 bases lying between them. Germline V gene lookup returns CDR1 LGHDT and CDR2 YNNKEL (reference sequence). The CDR3 loop spans 14 amino acids. CDR3 DNA: TGTGCCAGCAGCCATCTAACGGGAGAACATACGCAGTATTTT. Translated, it gives CASSHLTGEHTQYF.

This chain links TRBV28 with TRBJ1-2; D might be TRBD1 (6 bases). Trimming removed 7 bases at V and 8 bases at J, with 14 bases between. From germline, CDR1 is MDHEN and CDR2 SYDVKM. The CDR3 has 12 residues. The CDR3 sequence: CASTRGGHGYTF. For the CDR3, the DNA is TGTGCCAGCACTCGTGGGGGACACGGCTACACCTTC.

In the case of this clone: This CDR3 is also generated by other DNA sequences in the sample. This chain links TRBV24-1 with TRBJ2-1, with 8 bases fitting TRBD2. V trimming: 4 bases; J trimming: 0 bases; junction bases outside the gene matches: 4. Germline CDR1 and CDR2: KGHDR and SFDVKD. CDR3 length equals 16 residues. CDR3 sequence reads: CATSDPSGSSYNEQFF. The CDR3 DNA follows: TGTGCCACCAGTGACCCAAGCGGGAGCTCCTACAATGAGCAGTTCTTC.

Only one count was recorded for this clone. The rearrangement uses TRBV19 and TRBJ2-3; D gene ambiguous. This CDR3 spans 12 amino acids. CDR1 is LNHDA and CDR2 is SQIVND in the germline V gene (reference sequence). V dropped 3 bases and J dropped 5 bases, with 6 bases sitting between them. As DNA, the CDR3 is TGTGCCAGTAGTATCGGTGAAGATACGCAGTATTTT. Protein: CASSIGEDTQYF. The whole variable domain, remainder taken from reference TRBV19 and TRBJ2-3, is DGGITQSPKYLFRKEGQNVTLSCEQNLNHDAMYWYRQDPGQGLRLIYYSQIVNDFQKGDIAEGYSVSREKKESFPLTVTSAQKNPTAFYLCASSIGEDTQYFGPGTRLTVL.